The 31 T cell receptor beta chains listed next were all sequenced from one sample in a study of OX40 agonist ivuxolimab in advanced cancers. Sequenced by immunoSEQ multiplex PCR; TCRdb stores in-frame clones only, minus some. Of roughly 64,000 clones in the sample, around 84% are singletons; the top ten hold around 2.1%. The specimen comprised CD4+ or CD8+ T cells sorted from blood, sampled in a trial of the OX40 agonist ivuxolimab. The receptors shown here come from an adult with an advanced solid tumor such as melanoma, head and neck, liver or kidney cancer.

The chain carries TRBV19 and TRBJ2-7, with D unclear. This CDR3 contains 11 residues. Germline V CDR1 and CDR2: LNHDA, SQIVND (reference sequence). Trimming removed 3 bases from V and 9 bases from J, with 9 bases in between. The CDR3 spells CASSMGATQYF. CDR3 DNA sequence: TGTGCCAGTAGTATGGGCGCTACGCAGTACTTC.

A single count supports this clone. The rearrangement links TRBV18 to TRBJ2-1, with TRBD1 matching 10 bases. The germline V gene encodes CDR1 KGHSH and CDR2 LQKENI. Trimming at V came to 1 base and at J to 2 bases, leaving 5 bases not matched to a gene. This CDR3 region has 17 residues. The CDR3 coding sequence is TGTGCCAGCTCACCACAAACCGGGACAGGGGCCTACAATGAGCAGTTCTTC. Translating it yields CASSPQTGTGAYNEQFF.

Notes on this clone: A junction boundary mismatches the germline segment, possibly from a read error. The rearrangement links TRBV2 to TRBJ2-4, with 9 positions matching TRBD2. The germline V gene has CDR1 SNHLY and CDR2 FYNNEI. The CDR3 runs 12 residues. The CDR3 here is CASSPSGTRGDF. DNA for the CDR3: TGTGCCAGCAGTCCTAGCGGGACCCGGGGTGACTTC. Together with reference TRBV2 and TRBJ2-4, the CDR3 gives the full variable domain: EPEVTQTPSHQVTQMGQEVILRCVPISNHLYFYWYRQILGQKVEFLVSFYNNEISEKSEIFDDQFSVERPDGSNFTLKIRSTKLEDSAMYFCASSPSGTRGDFGAGTRLSVL.

DNA for the CDR3: TGTGCCAGCAGCCCCGGACAGGGTAATTCACCCCTCCACTTT. This translates into CASSPGQGNSPLHF. The chain couples TRBV6-5 to TRBJ1-6; 8 bases agree with TRBD1. Germline-derived CDR1 and CDR2 are MNHEY and SVGAGI. This CDR3 is built from 14 residues. Trimming took 6 bases from V and 6 from J; bases not matched to a gene: 4.

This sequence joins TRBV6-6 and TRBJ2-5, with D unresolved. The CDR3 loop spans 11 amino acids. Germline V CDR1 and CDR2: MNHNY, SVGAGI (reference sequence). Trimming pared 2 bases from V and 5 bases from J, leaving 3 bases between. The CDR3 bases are TGTGCCAGCAGTTACAAGGAGACCCAGTACTTC. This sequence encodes CASSYKETQYF.

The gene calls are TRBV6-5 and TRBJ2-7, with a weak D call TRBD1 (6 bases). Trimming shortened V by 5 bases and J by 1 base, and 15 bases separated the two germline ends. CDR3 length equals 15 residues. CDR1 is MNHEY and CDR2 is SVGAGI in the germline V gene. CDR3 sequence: CASSKTGTPSYEQYF. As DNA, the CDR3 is TGTGCCAGCAGTAAAACCGGGACACCGTCCTACGAGCAGTACTTC.

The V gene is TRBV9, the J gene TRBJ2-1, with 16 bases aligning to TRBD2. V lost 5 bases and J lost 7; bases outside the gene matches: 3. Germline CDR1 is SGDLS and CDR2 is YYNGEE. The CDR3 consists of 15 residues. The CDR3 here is CASRGLAGGPNEQFF. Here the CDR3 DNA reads TGTGCCAGCAGGGGACTAGCGGGAGGGCCAAATGAGCAGTTCTTC. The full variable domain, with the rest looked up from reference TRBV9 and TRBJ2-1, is DSGVTQTPKHLITATGQRVTLRCSPRSGDLSVYWYQQSLDQGLQFLIQYYNGEERAKGNILERFSAQQFPDLHSELNLSSLELGDSALYFCASRGLAGGPNEQFFGPGTRLTVL.

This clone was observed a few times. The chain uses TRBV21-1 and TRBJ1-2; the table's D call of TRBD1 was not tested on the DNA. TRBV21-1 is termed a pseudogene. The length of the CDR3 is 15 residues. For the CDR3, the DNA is TGTGCCAGCAGCAAAGGGACACTCCCTAGGAGTGGCTACACCTTC. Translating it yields CASSKGTLPRSGYTF.

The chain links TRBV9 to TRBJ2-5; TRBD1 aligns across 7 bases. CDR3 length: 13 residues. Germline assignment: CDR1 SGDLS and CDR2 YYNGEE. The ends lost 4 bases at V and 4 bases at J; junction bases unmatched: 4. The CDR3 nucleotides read TGTGCCAGCAGCAGACAGGGAACAGAGACCCAGTACTTC. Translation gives CASSRQGTETQYF. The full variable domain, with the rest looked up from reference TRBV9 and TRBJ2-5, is DSGVTQTPKHLITATGQRVTLRCSPRSGDLSVYWYQQSLDQGLQFLIQYYNGEERAKGNILERFSAQQFPDLHSELNLSSLELGDSALYFCASSRQGTETQYFGPGTRLLVL.

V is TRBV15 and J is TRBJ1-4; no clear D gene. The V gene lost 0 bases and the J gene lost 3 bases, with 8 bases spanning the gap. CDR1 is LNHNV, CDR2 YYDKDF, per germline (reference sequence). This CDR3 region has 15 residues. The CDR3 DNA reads TGTGCCACCAGCAGAGAGGCAGCTTCTAATGAAAAACTGTTTTTT. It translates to CATSREAASNEKLFF.

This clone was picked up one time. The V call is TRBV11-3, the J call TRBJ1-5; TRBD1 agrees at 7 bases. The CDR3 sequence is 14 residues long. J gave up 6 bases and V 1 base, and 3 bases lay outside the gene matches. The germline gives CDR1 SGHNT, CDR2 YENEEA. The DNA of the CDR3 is TGTGCCAGCAGCTTAGCAGGGGGAGGTCAGCCCCAGCATTTT. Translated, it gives CASSLAGGGQPQHF. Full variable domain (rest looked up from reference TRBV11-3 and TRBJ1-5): EAGVVQSPRYKIIEKKQPVAFWCNPISGHNTLYWYLQNLGQGPELLIRYENEEAVDDSQLPKDRFSAERLKGVDSTLKIQPAELGDSAVYLCASSLAGGGQPQHFGDGTRLSIL.

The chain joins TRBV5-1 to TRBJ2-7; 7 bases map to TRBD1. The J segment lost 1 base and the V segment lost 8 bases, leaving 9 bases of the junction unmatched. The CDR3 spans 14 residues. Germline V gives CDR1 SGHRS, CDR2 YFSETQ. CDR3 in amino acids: CASQSGQPSYEQYF. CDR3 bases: TGCGCCAGTCAATCGGGACAGCCTTCCTACGAGCAGTACTTC.

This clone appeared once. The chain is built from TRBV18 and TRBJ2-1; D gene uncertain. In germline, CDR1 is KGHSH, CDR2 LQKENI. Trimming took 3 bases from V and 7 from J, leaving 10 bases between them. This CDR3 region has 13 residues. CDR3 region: CASSPVFTNEQFF. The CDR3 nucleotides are TGTGCCAGCTCACCCGTTTTCACGAATGAGCAGTTCTTC.

CDR3 loop: CASRWSYEQYF. In nucleotides, the CDR3 is TGTGCCTCACGGTGGTCCTACGAGCAGTACTTC. The chain uses TRBV30 and TRBJ2-7; D gene uncertain. Deletions cut 7 bases from V and 1 base from J, with 8 bases between. The germline V gene has CDR1 GTSNPN and CDR2 SVGIG (reference sequence). The CDR3 runs 11 residues. Full variable domain (outside the CDR3, taken from reference TRBV30 and TRBJ2-7): SQTIHQWPATLVQPVGSPLSLECTVEGTSNPNLYWYRQAAGRGLQLLFYSVGIGQISSEVPQNLSASRPQDRQFILSSKKLLLSDSGFYLCASRWSYEQYFGPGTRLTVT.

The CDR3: CASSVSRYEQYF. CDR3 bases: TGTGCCAGTAGTGTCTCACGCTACGAGCAGTACTTC. The chain recombines TRBV19 with TRBJ2-7; D remains unclear. CDR1 and CDR2 (germline): LNHDA, SQIVND (reference sequence). The CDR3 covers 12 residues. With 5 bases removed from V and 3 bases from J, the gap between germline ends came to 8 bases. Full variable domain (outside the CDR3, taken from reference TRBV19 and TRBJ2-7): DGGITQSPKYLFRKEGQNVTLSCEQNLNHDAMYWYRQDPGQGLRLIYYSQIVNDFQKGDIAEGYSVSREKKESFPLTVTSAQKNPTAFYLCASSVSRYEQYFGPGTRLTVT.

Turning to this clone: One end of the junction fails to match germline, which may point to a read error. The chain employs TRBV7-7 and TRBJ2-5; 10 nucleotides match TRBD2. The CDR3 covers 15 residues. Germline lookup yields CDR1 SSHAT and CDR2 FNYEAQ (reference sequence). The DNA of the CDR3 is TGTGCTAGCAGCTCCGCTAGCGGGGGCCAAGAGACCCAGTACTTC. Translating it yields CASSSASGGQETQYF.

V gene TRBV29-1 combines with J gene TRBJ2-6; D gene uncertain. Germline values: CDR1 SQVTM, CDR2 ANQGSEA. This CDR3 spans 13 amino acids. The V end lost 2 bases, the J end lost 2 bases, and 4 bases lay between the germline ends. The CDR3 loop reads CSVEPPGANVLTF. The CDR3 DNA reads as TGCAGCGTTGAACCACCTGGGGCCAACGTCCTGACTTTC.

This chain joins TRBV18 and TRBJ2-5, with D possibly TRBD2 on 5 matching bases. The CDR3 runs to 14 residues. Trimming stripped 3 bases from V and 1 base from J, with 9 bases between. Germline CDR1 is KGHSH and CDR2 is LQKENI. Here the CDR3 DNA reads TGTGCCAGCTCACCTGCCGGACTCCAAGAGACCCAGTACTTC. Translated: CASSPAGLQETQYF.

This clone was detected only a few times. DNA for the CDR3: TGTGCCAGCAGCCAGGGCCAGGGGACGGGCTACACCTTC. It translates to CASSQGQGTGYTF. The chain combines TRBV4-2 with TRBJ1-2; weak D call: TRBD1 (6 bases). Trimming pared 3 bases from V and 8 bases from J, leaving 13 bases between. The germline V gene encodes CDR1 LGHNA and CDR2 YNFKEQ. This CDR3 has 13 residues.

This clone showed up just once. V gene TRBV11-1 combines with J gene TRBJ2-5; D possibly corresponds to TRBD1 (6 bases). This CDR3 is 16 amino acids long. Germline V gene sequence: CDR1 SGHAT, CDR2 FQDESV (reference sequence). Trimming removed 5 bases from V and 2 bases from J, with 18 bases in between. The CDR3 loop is CASSADHRVRQETQYF. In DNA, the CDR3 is TGTGCCAGCAGCGCAGATCACAGGGTACGGCAAGAGACCCAGTACTTC.

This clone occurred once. As DNA, the CDR3 is TGTGCCAGCAGCTTGGGGAGACGAAATTCACCCCTCCACTTT. This sequence encodes CASSLGRRNSPLHF. This sequence joins TRBV5-8 and TRBJ1-6, with unresolved D. The CDR3 totals 14 residues. V lost 0 bases, J lost 7 bases, and 8 bases lay in between. Germline CDR1 reads SGHTS; CDR2 reads YDEGEE.

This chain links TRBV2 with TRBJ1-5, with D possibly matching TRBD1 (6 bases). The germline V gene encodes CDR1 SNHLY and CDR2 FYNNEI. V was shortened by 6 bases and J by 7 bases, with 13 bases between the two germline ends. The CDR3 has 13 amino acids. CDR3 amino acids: CASSPDSGQPQHF. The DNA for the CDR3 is TGTGCCAGCAGCCCGGACAGTGGGCAGCCCCAGCATTTT.

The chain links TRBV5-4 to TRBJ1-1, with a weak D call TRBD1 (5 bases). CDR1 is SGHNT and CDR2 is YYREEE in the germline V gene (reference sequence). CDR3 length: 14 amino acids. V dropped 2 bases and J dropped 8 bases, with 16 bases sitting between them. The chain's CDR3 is CASSFQQGSMEAFF. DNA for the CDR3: TGTGCCAGCAGCTTCCAGCAGGGCTCGATGGAAGCTTTCTTT.

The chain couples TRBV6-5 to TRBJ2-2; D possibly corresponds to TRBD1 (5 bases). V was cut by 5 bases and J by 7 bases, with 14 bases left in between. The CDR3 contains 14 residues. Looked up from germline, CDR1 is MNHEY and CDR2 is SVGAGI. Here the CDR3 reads CASSGRAGNGELFF. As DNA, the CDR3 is TGTGCCAGCAGTGGTCGCGCAGGGAACGGGGAGCTGTTTTTT.

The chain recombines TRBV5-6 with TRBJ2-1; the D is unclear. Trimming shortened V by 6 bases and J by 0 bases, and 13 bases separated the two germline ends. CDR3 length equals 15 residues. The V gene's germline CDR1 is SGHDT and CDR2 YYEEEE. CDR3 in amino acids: CASILFYSSYNEQFF. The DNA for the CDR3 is TGTGCCAGCATCCTCTTCTACAGCTCCTACAATGAGCAGTTCTTC.

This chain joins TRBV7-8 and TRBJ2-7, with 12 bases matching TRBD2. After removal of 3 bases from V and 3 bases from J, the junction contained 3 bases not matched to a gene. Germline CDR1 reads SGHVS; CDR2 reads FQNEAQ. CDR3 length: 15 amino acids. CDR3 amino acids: CASSFRLAGDYEQYF. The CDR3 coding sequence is TGTGCCAGCAGCTTTCGACTAGCGGGGGACTACGAGCAGTACTTC.

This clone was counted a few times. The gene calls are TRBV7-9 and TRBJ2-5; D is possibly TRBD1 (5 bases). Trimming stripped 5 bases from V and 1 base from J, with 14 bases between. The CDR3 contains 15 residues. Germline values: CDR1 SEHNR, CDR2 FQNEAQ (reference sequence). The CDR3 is CASSPATVRQETQYF. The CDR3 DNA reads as TGTGCCAGCAGCCCAGCGACAGTCCGCCAAGAGACCCAGTACTTC.

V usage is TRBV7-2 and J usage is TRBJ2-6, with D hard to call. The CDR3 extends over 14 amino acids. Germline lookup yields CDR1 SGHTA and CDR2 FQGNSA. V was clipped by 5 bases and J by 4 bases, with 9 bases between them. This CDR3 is CASSPRNGANVLTF. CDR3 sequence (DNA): TGTGCCAGCAGCCCAAGGAACGGGGCCAACGTCCTGACTTTC.

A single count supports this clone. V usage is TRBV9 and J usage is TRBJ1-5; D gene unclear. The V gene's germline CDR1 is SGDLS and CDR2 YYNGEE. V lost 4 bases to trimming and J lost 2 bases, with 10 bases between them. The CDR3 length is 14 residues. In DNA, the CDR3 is TGTGCCAGCAGCCCCTGGGGTGGCAATCAGCCCCAGCATTTT. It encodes CASSPWGGNQPQHF.

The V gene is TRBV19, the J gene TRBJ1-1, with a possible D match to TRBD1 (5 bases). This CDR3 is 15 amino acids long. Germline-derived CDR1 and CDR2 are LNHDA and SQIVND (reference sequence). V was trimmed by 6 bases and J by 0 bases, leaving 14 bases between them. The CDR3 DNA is TGTGCCAGTAGGTGGGACGAAGGAATGAACACTGAAGCTTTCTTT. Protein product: CASRWDEGMNTEAFF.

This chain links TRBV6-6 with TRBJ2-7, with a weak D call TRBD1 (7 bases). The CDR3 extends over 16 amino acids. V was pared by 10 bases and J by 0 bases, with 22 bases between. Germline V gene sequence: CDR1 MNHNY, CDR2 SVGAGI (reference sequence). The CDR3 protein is CATGDRHAGSSYEQYF. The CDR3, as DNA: TGTGCCACGGGGGACAGACACGCAGGCAGCTCCTACGAGCAGTACTTC.